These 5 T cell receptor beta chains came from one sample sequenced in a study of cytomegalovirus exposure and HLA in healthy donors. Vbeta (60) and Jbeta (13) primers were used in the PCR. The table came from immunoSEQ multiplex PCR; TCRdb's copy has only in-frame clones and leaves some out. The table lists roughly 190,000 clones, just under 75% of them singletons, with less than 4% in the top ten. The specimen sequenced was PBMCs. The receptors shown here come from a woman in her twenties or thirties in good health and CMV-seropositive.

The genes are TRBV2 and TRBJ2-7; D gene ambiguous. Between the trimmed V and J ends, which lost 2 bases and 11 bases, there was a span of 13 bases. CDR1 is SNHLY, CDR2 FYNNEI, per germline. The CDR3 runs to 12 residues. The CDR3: CASSEMTSPKYF. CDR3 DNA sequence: TGTGCCAGCAGTGAAATGACTTCTCCTAAGTACTTC.

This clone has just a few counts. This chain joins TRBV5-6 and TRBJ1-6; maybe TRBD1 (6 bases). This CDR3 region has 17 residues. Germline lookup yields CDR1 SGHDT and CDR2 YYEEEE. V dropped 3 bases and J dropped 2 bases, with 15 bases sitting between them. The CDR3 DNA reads TGTGCCAGCAGCTGCACAGGGAATAGAACCTATAATTCACCCCTCCACTTT. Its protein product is CASSCTGNRTYNSPLHF. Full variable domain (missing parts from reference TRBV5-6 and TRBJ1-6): DAGVTQSPTHLIKTRGQQVTLRCSPKSGHDTVSWYQQALGQGPQFIFQYYEEEERQRGNFPDRFSGHQFPNYSSELNVNALLLGDSALYLCASSCTGNRTYNSPLHFGNGTRLTVT.

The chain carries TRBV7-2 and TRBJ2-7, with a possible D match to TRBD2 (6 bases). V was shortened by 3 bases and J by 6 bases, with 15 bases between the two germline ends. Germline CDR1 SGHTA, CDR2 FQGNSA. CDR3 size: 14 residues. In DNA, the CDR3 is TGTGCCAGCAGCTTTACAGGCGGAGGGGCCGAGCAGTACTTC. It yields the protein CASSFTGGGAEQYF.

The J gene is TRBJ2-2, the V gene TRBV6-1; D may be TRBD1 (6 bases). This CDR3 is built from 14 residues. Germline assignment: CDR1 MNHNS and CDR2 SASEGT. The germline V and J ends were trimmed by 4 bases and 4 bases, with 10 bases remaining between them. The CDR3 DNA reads TGTGCCAGCAGTGGACAGGCGGCCACCGGGGAGCTGTTTTTT. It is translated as CASSGQAATGELFF.

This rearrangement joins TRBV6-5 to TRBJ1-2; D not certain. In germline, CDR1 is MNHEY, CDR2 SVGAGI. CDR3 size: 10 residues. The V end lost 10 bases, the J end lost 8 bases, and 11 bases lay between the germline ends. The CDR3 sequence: CAIITEGYTF. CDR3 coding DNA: TGTGCCATCATAACTGAGGGCTACACCTTC.